Each of the 24 T cell receptor beta chains below was sequenced from the same sample in a study of early T cells in non-severe SARS-CoV-2 infection (dated by TCRdb to 2020 to 2022). The method was 5' RACE. Sequencing took place on a NextSeq 500. The raw public data were reprocessed by TCRdb itself: fastp quality trimming at Q25, MiXCR clonotype calling, in-frame beta chains only. Each entry merges the rows of one CDR3 protein and shows their most common DNA and genes. The sample contains around 58,000 distinct CDR3 sequences, 15% of them found a single time. Of the sample, 9% to 10% falls within the top ten clones. The sample in question was whole blood, obtained at baseline. The receptors here all came from an adult who was a healthcare worker with PCR-confirmed SARS-CoV-2 infection or an uninfected control (not recorded which).

This clonotype has a handful of counts. The J gene is TRBJ2-2, the V gene TRBV6-2 or TRBV6-3; D unresolved. This CDR3 comprises 11 residues. Germline CDR1 is MNHEY and CDR2 is SVGEGT. V was pared by 5 bases and J by 8 bases, with 6 bases between. The CDR3 protein is CASSPVGELFF. The CDR3 DNA reads TGTGCCAGCAGTCCGGTGGGGGAGCTGTTTTTT.

The chain uses TRBV7-9 and TRBJ1-1; no reliable D call. CDR3 length equals 14 residues. Trimming cost V 5 bases and J 5 bases, with 15 bases left between them. Germline V CDR1 and CDR2: SEHNR, FQNEAQ (reference sequence). DNA for the CDR3: TGTGCCAGCAGCCCAAACATGGGAGGAACTGAAGCTTTCTTT. It codes for CASSPNMGGTEAFF.

This clonotype was recorded many times. The chain joins TRBV9 to TRBJ2-2; D not certain. The CDR3 has 12 amino acids. V lost 5 bases and J 3 bases, leaving 5 bases between the germline ends. Germline V gene data show CDR1 as SGDLS and CDR2 as YYNGEE. The CDR3 DNA sequence: TGTGCCAGCAGGAAAGACACCGGGGAGCTGTTTTTT. It codes for CASRKDTGELFF. Complete variable domain (other parts from reference TRBV9 and TRBJ2-2): DSGVTQTPKHLITATGQRVTLRCSPRSGDLSVYWYQQSLDQGLQFLIQYYNGEERAKGNILERFSAQQFPDLHSELNLSSLELGDSALYFCASRKDTGELFFGEGSRLTVL.

The chain employs TRBV7-9 and TRBJ2-7; D is possibly TRBD1 (6 bases). V was cut by 5 bases and J by 6 bases, with 20 bases left in between. Per the germline V gene, CDR1 is SEHNR and CDR2 is FQNEAQ (reference sequence). The CDR3 loop spans 15 amino acids. CDR3: CASSMMGALGGEQYF. The CDR3 DNA reads TGTGCCAGCAGCATGATGGGGGCTCTAGGCGGCGAGCAGTACTTC.

This clonotype was detected ten times or more. J is TRBJ2-2 and V is TRBV7-6; D ambiguous. The CDR3 spans 12 residues. The germline CDR1 and CDR2 sequences are SGHVS and FNYEAQ. V gave up 6 bases and J gave up 6 bases, with 8 bases separating them. CDR3 DNA: TGTGCCAGCAGATTCGAGGCCGGGGAGCTGTTTTTT. It encodes CASRFEAGELFF.

CDR3: CASSLIGPDTGELFF. The CDR3 DNA follows: TGCGCCAGCAGCTTGATAGGGCCTGACACCGGGGAGCTGTTTTTT. This chain connects TRBV5-1 to TRBJ2-2; D is unclear. Trimming cost V 1 base and J 3 bases, with 10 bases left between them. The CDR3 is 15 amino acids. Germline-derived CDR1 and CDR2 are SGHRS and YFSETQ.

This clonotype was seen a few times. The genes are TRBV25-1 and TRBJ1-2; D is uncertain. From germline, CDR1 is MGHDK and CDR2 SYGVNS. V was shortened by 8 bases and J by 9 bases, with 13 bases between the two germline ends. The CDR3 has 11 amino acids. CDR3 nucleotides: TGTGCCAGCGCGGGTACTTCGAGCTACACCTTC. It is translated as CASAGTSSYTF.

This clonotype showed up just a few times. The rearrangement links TRBV6-5 to TRBJ1-6; D is perhaps TRBD1 (5 bases). In germline, CDR1 is MNHEY, CDR2 SVGAGI. CDR3 length: 16 amino acids. Trimming stripped 2 bases from V and 8 bases from J, with 16 bases between. The CDR3 DNA reads TGTGCCAGCAGTTACGCGTATGGGGCTACTGATTCACCCCTCCACTTT. Translating gives CASSYAYGATDSPLHF.

This clonotype was detected many times. The V call is TRBV20-1, the J call TRBJ2-1; 8 bases are shared with TRBD2. Trimming removed 6 bases from V and 3 bases from J; junction bases left unmatched: 7. CDR3 length equals 14 residues. Germline V gives CDR1 DFQATT, CDR2 SNEGSKA (reference sequence). The CDR3 sequence: CSAEGAGVYNEQFF. The CDR3, as DNA: TGCAGTGCCGAAGGAGCGGGGGTCTACAATGAGCAGTTCTTC.

This sequence joins TRBV29-1 and TRBJ2-1; the D gene is possibly TRBD2 (5 bases). The CDR3 runs to 16 residues. The germline CDR1 and CDR2 sequences are SQVTM and ANQGSEA. V was trimmed by 7 bases and J by 0 bases, leaving 19 bases between them. DNA for the CDR3: TGCAGCGCCTGCGGGTTCGGCAGGAACTCCTACAATGAGCAGTTCTTC. This codes for CSACGFGRNSYNEQFF.

This clonotype occurred many times. This chain connects TRBV7-9 to TRBJ2-7; D possibly uses TRBD1 or TRBD2 (6 bases each). V was shortened by 5 bases and J by 6 bases, with 23 bases between the two germline ends. The CDR3 runs to 16 residues. In germline, CDR1 is SEHNR, CDR2 FQNEAQ (reference sequence). CDR3 region: CASSPVGGLLGTEQYF. CDR3 coding DNA: TGTGCCAGCAGCCCCGTTGGGGGGCTCCTCGGGACCGAGCAGTACTTC. Together with reference TRBV7-9 and TRBJ2-7, the CDR3 gives the full variable domain: DTGVSQNPRHKITKRGQNVTFRCDPISEHNRLYWYRQTLGQGPEFLTYFQNEAQLEKSRLLSDRFSAERPKGSFSTLEIQRTEQGDSAMYLCASSPVGGLLGTEQYFGPGTRLTVT.

About this clonotype itself: The junction departs from the called germline gene at one end, perhaps through a read error. V gene TRBV6-1 combines with J gene TRBJ2-4, with a weak D call TRBD1 (5 bases). This CDR3 region has 13 residues. Germline loops: CDR1 MNHNS, CDR2 SASEGT. As DNA, the CDR3 is TGTGCCAGCAGAGGGGTTTCCAAAAACGTTCAGTACTTC. Amino acids: CASRGVSKNVQYF.

V and J are TRBV6-5 and TRBJ2-3, with D possibly matching TRBD2 (6 bases). Germline V gives CDR1 MNHEY, CDR2 SVGAGI. Trimming took off 4 bases at V and 1 base at J, with 15 bases between the two ends. This CDR3 is built from 16 residues. Written as DNA, the CDR3 is TGTGCCAGCAGTTCGATCGGGAGAGGGGGCACAGATACGCAGTATTTT. This encodes CASSSIGRGGTDTQYF.

This clonotype has only a few counts. The rearrangement links TRBV10-3 to TRBJ1-2; 12 positions match TRBD1. This CDR3 is built from 15 residues. Trimming at V came to 0 bases and at J to 8 bases, leaving 4 bases not matched to a gene. Germline V gene lookup returns CDR1 ENHRY and CDR2 SYGVKD. CDR3 protein: CAISESGQGAKGYTF. DNA for the CDR3: TGTGCCATCAGTGAGTCGGGACAGGGGGCGAAGGGCTACACCTTC.

This clonotype was observed at least ten times. The chain links TRBV5-1 to TRBJ2-3; D may match TRBD1 or TRBD2 (5 bases each). CDR1 SGHRS and CDR2 YFSETQ come from the germline V gene. The CDR3 loop spans 15 amino acids. V was shortened by 0 bases and J by 2 bases, with 10 bases between the two germline ends. The CDR3 coding sequence is TGCGCCAGCAGCTTGGTAGGGACCTACACAGATACGCAGTATTTT. As protein: CASSLVGTYTDTQYF.

There are a few counts of this clonotype. This chain connects TRBV29-1 to TRBJ2-7, with TRBD1 matching 11 bases. The CDR3 is 14 amino acids. Trimming cost V 4 bases and J 5 bases; bases outside gene matches: 7. Germline CDR1 and CDR2: SQVTM and ANQGSEA. The CDR3 here is CSVAGTGQGDEQYF. CDR3 DNA sequence: TGCAGCGTTGCCGGTACGGGACAGGGGGACGAGCAGTACTTC.

By sample fraction, this clonotype is medium-sized. The genes are TRBV11-1 and TRBJ2-6; 9 nucleotides align to TRBD1. Germline lookup yields CDR1 SGHAT and CDR2 FQDESV (reference sequence). The CDR3 runs 18 residues. J lost 1 base, V lost 2 bases, and 6 bases had no gene match. The CDR3 DNA is TGTGCCAGCAGCTTAACCGGGACAGGGTATTCTGGGGCCAACGTCCTGACTTTC. It is translated as CASSLTGTGYSGANVLTF.

In its sample, this clonotype was seen a few times. V and J are TRBV12-3 or TRBV12-4 and TRBJ1-2; D possibly corresponds to TRBD1 (5 bases). V lost 5 bases and J lost 8, with 15 bases in between. There are 13 residues in the CDR3. In nucleotides, the CDR3 is TGTGCCAGCAGTAGAGGGGAACATGAAGGCTACACCTTC. Its protein is CASSRGEHEGYTF.

This clonotype occurred a few times. The chain joins TRBV5-4 to TRBJ2-7, with unresolved D. There are 15 residues in the CDR3. Germline V gene sequence: CDR1 SGHNT, CDR2 YYREEE (reference sequence). V lost 1 base and J 5 bases, leaving 16 bases between the germline ends. CDR3: CASSLSTQAENEQYF. CDR3 DNA: TGTGCCAGCAGCTTGTCGACCCAGGCGGAAAACGAGCAGTACTTC.

The sample holds a few counts of this clonotype. The V gene is TRBV7-2, the J gene TRBJ2-2; 8 bases line up with TRBD1. With V trimmed by 0 bases and J by 2 bases, 5 bases remained unmatched. This CDR3 comprises 17 residues. Looked up from germline, CDR1 is SGHTA and CDR2 is FQGNSA. The CDR3 loop is CASSLALTGDNTGELFF. The CDR3, as DNA: TGTGCCAGCAGCTTAGCCCTGACAGGGGATAACACCGGGGAGCTGTTTTTT.

This clonotype was counted only a few times. The chain recombines TRBV28 with TRBJ2-1; 7 nucleotides line up with TRBD2. Germline CDR1 reads MDHEN; CDR2 reads SYDVKM. V dropped 5 bases and J dropped 6; count of bases not matched to a gene: 7. The CDR3 runs 14 residues. CDR3 residues: CASSGGDSSNEQFF. The CDR3 bases are TGTGCCAGCAGTGGGGGGGATTCCAGCAATGAGCAGTTCTTC. The whole variable domain, filled in from reference TRBV28 and TRBJ2-1, reads DVKVTQSSRYLVKRTGEKVFLECVQDMDHENMFWYRQDPGLGLRLIYFSYDVKMKEKGDIPEGYSVSREKKERFSLILESASTNQTSMYLCASSGGDSSNEQFFGPGTRLTVL.

This clonotype has ten or more counts. Sequence at one end of the junction differs from germline and may be a read error. The chain links TRBV12-3 or TRBV12-4 to TRBJ1-2; the match to TRBD1 covers 7 bases. The CDR3 extends over 13 amino acids. The CDR3 nucleotides read TGTGCCAGCAGTTTTGGGGCGACAGGGCTCGCGTACTTC. Its translation: CASSFGATGLAYF.

A few counts support this clonotype. The rearrangement links TRBV10-3 to TRBJ2-5; the match to TRBD2 covers 9 bases. J gave up 5 bases and V 3 bases, and 7 bases lay outside the gene matches. Per the germline V gene, CDR1 is ENHRY and CDR2 is SYGVKD. The CDR3 is 15 amino acids. The CDR3 loop reads CAISESLAGQETQYF. CDR3 coding DNA: TGTGCCATCAGTGAATCCCTAGCGGGACAGGAGACCCAGTACTTC.

Ten or more counts support this clonotype. J is TRBJ2-7 and V is TRBV6-6, with 12 bases aligning to TRBD2. The V and J ends lost 6 bases and 6 bases, in that order; junction bases with no gene match: 9. CDR1 is MNHNY, CDR2 SVGAGI, per germline (reference sequence). CDR3 size: 15 residues. DNA of the CDR3: TGTGCCAGCAGGCCCGCTAGCGGGAGGGGCTCCGAGCAGTACTTC. Encoded protein: CASRPASGRGSEQYF.